The 9 T cell receptor beta chains below were found in one sample sequenced in a study of T-cell reconstitution after alpha-beta-depleted transplantation in children. Unique molecular identifiers featured in how the TCRbeta library was prepared. TCRdb analysed the PCR reads with MiXCR anew, one entry per CDR3 protein. This table has about 610,000 distinct CDR3 sequences, 10% appearing once. The sequenced sample was PBMCs from the stem cell graft donor, obtained from the stem cell graft. These receptors originate from a human donor who donated a stem cell graft to a child with acute myeloid leukemia.

This clonotype came up a few times. The chain employs TRBV18 and TRBJ2-1, with D perhaps TRBD1 (6 bases). CDR1 KGHSH and CDR2 LQKENI come from the germline V gene. CDR3 length: 11 amino acids. Trimming stripped 5 bases from V and 15 bases from J, with 14 bases between. CDR3 in DNA: TGTGCCAGCTCAACAAAGGCGACAGGGTTCTTC. Translation: CASSTKATGFF.

V and J are TRBV27 and TRBJ2-3; D perhaps matches TRBD2 (7 bases). V was shortened by 4 bases and J by 5 bases, with 22 bases between the two germline ends. CDR3 length: 17 residues. The V gene's germline CDR1 is MNHEY and CDR2 SMNVEV (reference sequence). DNA of the CDR3: TGTGCCAGCAGTTCCCGGGGGGCACGAACCTGGGTAGATACGCAGTATTTT. It specifies CASSSRGARTWVDTQYF.

In its sample, this clonotype was seen many times. The chain employs TRBV9 and TRBJ1-1; 8 bases line up with TRBD1. Germline CDR1 and CDR2: SGDLS and YYNGEE. The V and J ends lost 4 bases and 1 base, in that order; junction bases with no gene match: 3. The CDR3 covers 14 residues. CDR3: CASSIGTGNTEAFF. CDR3 nucleotide sequence: TGTGCCAGCAGCATTGGGACAGGGAACACTGAAGCTTTCTTT.

A few counts support this clonotype. The gene calls are TRBV28 and TRBJ2-7; 11 bases agree with TRBD2. Germline CDR1 MDHEN, CDR2 SYDVKM. With 5 bases clipped from V and 3 bases from J, the junction kept 6 bases outside the gene matches. This CDR3 comprises 15 residues. CDR3 bases: TGTGCCAGCAGTCCCGCCCTAGCGGGAGGCTACGAGCAGTACTTC. Its translation: CASSPALAGGYEQYF.

In this sample, this clonotype turned up a few times. V is TRBV6-2 or TRBV6-3 and J is TRBJ2-7; 9 bases map to TRBD2. J gave up 5 bases and V 3 bases, and 11 bases lay outside the gene matches. CDR1 and CDR2 (germline): MNHEY, SVGEGT. CDR3 length: 16 amino acids. Written as DNA, the CDR3 is TGTGCCAGCAGTTATGGGAGTAGCGGGAGTTGGGACGAGCAGTACTTC. Translating it yields CASSYGSSGSWDEQYF.

Many counts were recorded for this clonotype. The gene calls are TRBV5-1 and TRBJ2-5; 10 positions agree with TRBD1. This CDR3 region has 16 residues. Germline V CDR1 and CDR2: SGHRS, YFSETQ. The V segment lost 3 bases and the J segment 2 bases; nucleotides outside the gene matches: 7. As DNA, the CDR3 is TGCGCCAGCAGCTCTAGACAGGGGGCTAGTCAAGAGACCCAGTACTTC. Translated: CASSSRQGASQETQYF.

Many counts were recorded for this clonotype. The genes are TRBV5-1 and TRBJ2-2, with D uncertain. This CDR3 is built from 11 residues. Germline-derived CDR1 and CDR2 are SGHRS and YFSETQ. V shed 1 base and J shed 10 bases, with 5 bases lying between them. This CDR3 is CASSLFEELFF. CDR3 nucleotides: TGCGCCAGCAGCTTGTTCGAGGAGCTGTTTTTT.

In this sample, this clonotype turned up many times. The CDR3 is CSATAVGDYQPQHF. CDR3 nucleotide sequence: TGCAGTGCTACAGCAGTAGGCGACTATCAGCCCCAGCATTTT. The chain employs TRBV20-1 and TRBJ1-5; D gene uncertain. The CDR3 sequence is 14 residues long. With 4 bases removed from V and 5 bases from J, the gap between germline ends came to 15 bases. Germline V gives CDR1 DFQATT, CDR2 SNEGSKA (reference sequence).

This clonotype was detected many times. The rearrangement joins TRBV7-2 to TRBJ2-5, with 7 bases matching TRBD2. V lost 4 bases and J lost 1; bases outside the gene matches: 9. Germline V lookup: CDR1 SGHTA, CDR2 FQGNSA. This CDR3 is 16 amino acids long. In DNA form, the CDR3 reads TGTGCCAGCAGCTCCTATAAGTCGGGGGGCCAAGAGACCCAGTACTTC. It is translated as CASSSYKSGGQETQYF.